These T cell receptor beta chains were read from a single sample in a study of cytotoxic CD8 clonotypes in ibrutinib-treated CLL. Generated by immunoSEQ multiplex PCR, the TCRdb table keeps only in-frame clones and is missing some. The data show over 150,000 clones, around three quarters seen once. The sequencing here drew on PBMCs, taken after 24 months of ibrutinib treatment. The receptors here all came from a human donor with chronic lymphocytic leukemia. Both conserved end residues are part of each CDR3. A D gene is named only where the DNA matches it firmly. A row's size may be missing; if present it is once, few, many or a size class.

NA,TRBJ2-6,NA,TRBV7-2,TGTGCCAGCAGCTTAGGGGTGGTTGGGGCCAACGTCCTGACTTTC,CASSLGVVGANVLTF
NA,TRBJ2-7,NA,TRBV11-3,TGTGCCAGCAGCTTAGATTTTGCAGGATCCTACGAGCAGTACTTC,CASSLDFAGSYEQYF
NA,TRBJ2-1,few,TRBV6-1,TGTGCCACCGGACTATACAATGAGCAGTTCTTC,CATGLYNEQFF
NA,TRBJ1-2,few,TRBV5-1,TGCGCCAGCAGCTTGACAGCCTACTATGGCTACACCTTC,CASSLTAYYGYTF
TRBD1,TRBJ2-1,NA,TRBV5-1,TGCGCCAGCAGCGTCCGACAGGGGTTAAGCTCCTACAATGAGCAGTTCTTC,CASSVRQGLSSYNEQFF
TRBD1,TRBJ2-1,NA,TRBV28,TGTGCCAGCAGTCTCCCGGGACAGCCATACAATGAGCAGTTCTTC,CASSLPGQPYNEQFF
TRBD2,TRBJ2-1,NA,TRBV27,TGTGCCAGCAGTTTCCGAAGGACTAGCGGAGCCGTGAATGAGCAGTTCTTC,CASSFRRTSGAVNEQFF
TRBD2,TRBJ2-3,NA,TRBV9,TGTGCCAGCAGCTCATCTAGCGGGAGGAACCGAGATACGCAGTATTTT,CASSSSSGRNRDTQYF
NA,TRBJ2-3,NA,TRBV18,TGTGCCAGCTCACCACGGCTTAGCACAGATACGCAGTATTTT,CASSPRLSTDTQYF
TRBD1,TRBJ2-1,NA,TRBV7-9,TGTGCCAGCAGCTTTCCATCGGACAGGTTGGCCTACAATGAGCAGTTCTTC,CASSFPSDRLAYNEQFF
TRBD1,TRBJ2-1,NA,TRBV15,TGTGCCACCAGCAGACGACAGGGACCCTACAATGAGCAGTTCTTC,CATSRRQGPYNEQFF
NA,TRBJ2-5,NA,TRBV18,TGTGCCAGCTCACGAGACGGACTCCAACTCCTACAAGAGACCCAGTACTTC,CASSRDGLQLLQETQYF
TRBD1,TRBJ2-7,few,TRBV4-2,TGTGCCAGCAGCCAAGATGGGGTTCGGGACAGGGGGTTGCGGGAGCAGTACTTC,CASSQDGVRDRGLREQYF
NA,TRBJ2-5,NA,TRBV9,TGTGCCAGCAGCCCCGTGGGGTCGAAAGAGACCCAGTACTTC,CASSPVGSKETQYF
NA,TRBJ1-2,NA,TRBV19,TGTGCCAGTAGTAGGCAGCCGACGCGGTATGGCTACACCTTC,CASSRQPTRYGYTF
NA,TRBJ2-7,once,TRBV5-6,TGTGCCAGCAGCTTAATTCCCGGGGGCTCCTACGAGCAGTACTTC,CASSLIPGGSYEQYF
TRBD1,TRBJ2-7,NA,TRBV5-1,TGCGCCAGCAGCATGACAGGGGGCTCCTACGAGCAGTACTTC,CASSMTGGSYEQYF
TRBD2,TRBJ2-3,NA,TRBV4-2,TGTGCCAGCAGCCAAACCGGGACTAGCGGGTACACAGATACGCAGTATTTT,CASSQTGTSGYTDTQYF
NA,TRBJ2-5,NA,TRBV9,TGTGCCAGCAGCGTAGATCAGGGAGGTACTGGGTGGGAGACCCAGTACTTC,CASSVDQGGTGWETQYF
NA,TRBJ1-3,NA,TRBV30,TGTGCCTGGAGCGTAGGCCACTCTGGAAACACCATATATTTT,CAWSVGHSGNTIYF
NA,TRBJ1-1,few,TRBV7-9,TGTGCCAGCAGCATGACTACAGGGATGGGTAACACTGAAGCTTTCTTT,CASSMTTGMGNTEAFF
NA,TRBJ1-3,NA,TRBV18,TGTGCCAGCTCTTCCCAGTCGGCTGGAAACACCATATATTTT,CASSSQSAGNTIYF
NA,TRBJ1-2,few,TRBV18,TGTGCCAGCTCACCCCAGGGTTCTTTCGACGGCTACACCTTC,CASSPQGSFDGYTF
TRBD1,TRBJ1-4,NA,TRBV5-1,TGCGCCAGCAGCTTGGATCGGACAGGGCAGGGATTACGTGAAAAACTGTTTTTT,CASSLDRTGQGLREKLFF
TRBD2,TRBJ2-3,NA,TRBV5-1,TGCGCCAGCAGCTTTGAGGGACTAGCGGGAAACTATCCTAGCACAGATACGCAGTATTTT,CASSFEGLAGNYPSTDTQYF
NA,TRBJ1-4,NA,TRBV7-9,TGTGCCAGCAGCCAAGTGGAGGGGTGGGAAAAACTGTTTTTT,CASSQVEGWEKLFF
NA,TRBJ1-1,NA,TRBV5-6,TGTGCCAGCAGCTTGCTTCGGACTCCAGAAGCTTTCTTT,CASSLLRTPEAFF
NA,TRBJ1-5,NA,TRBV10-2,TGCGCCAGCGCCGACTTGACAAACCTCAATCAGCCCCAGCATTTT,CASADLTNLNQPQHF
TRBD1,TRBJ2-7,NA,TRBV18,TGTGCCAGCTCACCGAGGGGGGACAGGGGCCACCGGTACTTC,CASSPRGDRGHRYF
NA,TRBJ2-7,few,TRBV27,TGTGCCAGCAGTTTTGGGGCAGGGAACGAGCAGTACTTC,CASSFGAGNEQYF
NA,TRBJ1-1,NA,TRBV6-6,TGTGCCAGCAGTTACCCGACAGGTGAAGCTTTCTTT,CASSYPTGEAFF
NA,TRBJ1-2,NA,TRBV7-9,TGTGCCAGCAGCTTGAACGTTCCCTATGGCTACACCTTC,CASSLNVPYGYTF